This T cell receptor beta chain derives from a study of human T cells and chemical hapten exposure. Only a few counts were recorded for this clonotype. Its antigen remains unknown. Time point defined: pre-sensitization, week 0. Documented treatment: therapeutic diphenylcyclopropenone sensitization with weekly scalp DPC. Study observations and caveats: With patch test score, the counts of PT1 expanded TCRs showed a positive correlation.

Single cDNA molecules in the library carried unique molecular identifiers attached during preparation. TCRdb redid the calling of the RACE reads with MiXCR, one entry per CDR3 protein. The repertoire holds around 300,000 distinct CDR3 sequences, 5.5% seen once, with approximately 8.2% in the top ten. The TCR sequence derives from a woman younger than 35 with alopecia areata. Some clones in this sample may be carry-over from other donors' samples. Sequenced material: whole blood, taken in connection with sensitization to the hapten diphenylcyclopropenone (DPC).

CDR3 residues: CASSQDSADTDTQYF. DNA for the CDR3: TGCGCCAGCAGCCAGGACAGCGCTGACACAGATACGCAGTATTTT. This sequence joins TRBV5-1 and TRBJ2-3; possibly TRBD1 for D (6 bases). The V end was cut by 4 bases, the J end by 2 bases, with 14 bases between. Germline CDR1 SGHRS, CDR2 YFSETQ. The CDR3 runs 15 residues.